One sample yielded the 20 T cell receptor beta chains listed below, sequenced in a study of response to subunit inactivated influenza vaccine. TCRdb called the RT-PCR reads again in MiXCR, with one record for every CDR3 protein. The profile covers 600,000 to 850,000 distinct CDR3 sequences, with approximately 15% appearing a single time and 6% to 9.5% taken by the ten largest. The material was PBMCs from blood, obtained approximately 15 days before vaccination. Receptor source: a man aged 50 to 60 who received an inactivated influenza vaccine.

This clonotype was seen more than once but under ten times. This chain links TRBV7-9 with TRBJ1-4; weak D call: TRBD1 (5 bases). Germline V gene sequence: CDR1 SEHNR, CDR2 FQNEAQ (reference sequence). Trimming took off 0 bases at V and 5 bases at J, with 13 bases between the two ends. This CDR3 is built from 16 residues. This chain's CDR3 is CASSLAGTASNEKLFF. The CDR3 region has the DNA TGTGCCAGCAGCTTAGCAGGGACCGCCTCCAATGAAAAACTGTTTTTT.

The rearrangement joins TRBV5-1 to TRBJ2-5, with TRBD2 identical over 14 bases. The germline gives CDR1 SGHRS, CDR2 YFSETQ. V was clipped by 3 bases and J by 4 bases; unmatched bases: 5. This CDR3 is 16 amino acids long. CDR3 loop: CASSSTSGGVVETQYF. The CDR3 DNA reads TGCGCCAGCAGCTCGACTAGCGGGGGGGTAGTAGAGACCCAGTACTTC.

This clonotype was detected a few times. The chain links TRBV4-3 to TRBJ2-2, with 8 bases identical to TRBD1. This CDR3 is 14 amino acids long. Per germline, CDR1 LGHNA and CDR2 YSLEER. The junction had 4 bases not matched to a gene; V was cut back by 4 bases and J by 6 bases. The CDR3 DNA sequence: TGCGCCAGCAGCCCGGACAGGGCTCCCGGGGAGCTGTTTTTT. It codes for CASSPDRAPGELFF.

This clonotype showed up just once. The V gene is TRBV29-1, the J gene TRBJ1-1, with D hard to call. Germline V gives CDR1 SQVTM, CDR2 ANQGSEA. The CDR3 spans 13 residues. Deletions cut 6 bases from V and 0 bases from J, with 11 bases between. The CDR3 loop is CSVAREMNTEAFF. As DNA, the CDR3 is TGCAGCGTGGCCCGAGAAATGAACACTGAAGCTTTCTTT.

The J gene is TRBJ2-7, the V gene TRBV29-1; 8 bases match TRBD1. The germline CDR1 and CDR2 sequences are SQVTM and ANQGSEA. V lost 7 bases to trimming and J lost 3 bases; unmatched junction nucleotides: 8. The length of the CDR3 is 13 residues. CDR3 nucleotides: TGCAGCGCCCAGACAGGGGTAAACTACGAGCAGTACTTC. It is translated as CSAQTGVNYEQYF.

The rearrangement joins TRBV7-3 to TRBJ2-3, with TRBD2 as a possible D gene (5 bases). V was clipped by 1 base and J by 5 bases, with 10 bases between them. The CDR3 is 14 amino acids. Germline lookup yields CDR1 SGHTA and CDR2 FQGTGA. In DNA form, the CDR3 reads TGTGCCAGCAGCTTAATCGGGAAGGGAGATACGCAGTATTTT. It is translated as CASSLIGKGDTQYF.

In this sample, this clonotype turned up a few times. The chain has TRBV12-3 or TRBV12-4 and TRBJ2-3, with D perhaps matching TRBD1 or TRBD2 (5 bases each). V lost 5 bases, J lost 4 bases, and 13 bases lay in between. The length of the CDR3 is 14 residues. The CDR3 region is CASSPGTAPDTQYF. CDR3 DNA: TGTGCCAGCAGTCCCGGGACCGCCCCAGATACGCAGTATTTT.

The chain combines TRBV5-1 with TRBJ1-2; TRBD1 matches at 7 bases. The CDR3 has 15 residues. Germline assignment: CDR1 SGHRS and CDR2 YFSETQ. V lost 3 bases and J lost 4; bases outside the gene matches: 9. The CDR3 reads CASSSGSRGTYGYTF. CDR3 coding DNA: TGCGCCAGCAGCTCCGGGTCCAGGGGGACCTATGGCTACACCTTC.

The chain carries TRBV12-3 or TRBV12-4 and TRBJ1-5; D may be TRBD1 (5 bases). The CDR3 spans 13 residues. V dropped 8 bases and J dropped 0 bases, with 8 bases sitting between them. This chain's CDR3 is CASDSNSNQPQHF. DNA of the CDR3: TGTGCCAGCGACAGTAATAGCAATCAGCCCCAGCATTTT.

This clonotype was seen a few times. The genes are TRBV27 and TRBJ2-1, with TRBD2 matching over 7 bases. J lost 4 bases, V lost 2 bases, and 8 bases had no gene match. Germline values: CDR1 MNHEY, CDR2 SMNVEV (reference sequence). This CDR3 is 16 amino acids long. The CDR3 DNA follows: TGTGCCAGCAGTTTACTTCAGGCTAGCGGTTACAATGAGCAGTTCTTC. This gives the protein CASSLLQASGYNEQFF.

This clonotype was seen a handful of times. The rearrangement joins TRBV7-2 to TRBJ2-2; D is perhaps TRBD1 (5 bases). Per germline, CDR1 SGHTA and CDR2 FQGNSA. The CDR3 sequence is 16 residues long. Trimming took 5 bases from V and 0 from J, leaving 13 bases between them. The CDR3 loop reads CASSLFSRANTGELFF. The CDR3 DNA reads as TGTGCCAGCAGCCTTTTTTCCAGGGCGAACACCGGGGAGCTGTTTTTT.

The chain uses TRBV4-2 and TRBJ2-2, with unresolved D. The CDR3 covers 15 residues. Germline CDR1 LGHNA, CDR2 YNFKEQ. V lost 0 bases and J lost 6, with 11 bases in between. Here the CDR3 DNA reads TGTGCCAGCAGCCAAGAACCTGGGGTCCCCGGGGAGCTGTTTTTT. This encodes CASSQEPGVPGELFF.

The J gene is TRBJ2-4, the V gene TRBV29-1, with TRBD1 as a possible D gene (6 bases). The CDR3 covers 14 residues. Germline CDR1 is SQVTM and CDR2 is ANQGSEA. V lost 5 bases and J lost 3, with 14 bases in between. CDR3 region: CSVTGFGVKNIQYF. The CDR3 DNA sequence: TGCAGCGTTACAGGGTTCGGTGTCAAAAACATTCAGTACTTC.

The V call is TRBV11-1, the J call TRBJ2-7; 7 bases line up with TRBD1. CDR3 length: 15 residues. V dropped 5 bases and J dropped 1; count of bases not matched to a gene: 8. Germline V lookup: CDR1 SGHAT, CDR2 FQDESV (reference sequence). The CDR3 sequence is CASSSLQGQSYEQYF. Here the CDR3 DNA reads TGTGCCAGCAGCAGTCTTCAGGGACAGTCCTACGAGCAGTACTTC.

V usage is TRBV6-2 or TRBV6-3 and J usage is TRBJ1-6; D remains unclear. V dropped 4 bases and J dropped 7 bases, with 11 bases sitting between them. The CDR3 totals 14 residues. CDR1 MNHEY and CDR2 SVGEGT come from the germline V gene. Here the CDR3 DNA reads TGTGCCAGCAGTTCCTCCGGACCGAATTCACCCCTCCACTTT. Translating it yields CASSSSGPNSPLHF.

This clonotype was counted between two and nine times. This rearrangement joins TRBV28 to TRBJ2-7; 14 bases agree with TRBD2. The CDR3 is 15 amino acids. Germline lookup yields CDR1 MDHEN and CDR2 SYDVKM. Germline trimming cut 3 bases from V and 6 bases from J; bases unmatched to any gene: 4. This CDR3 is CASSFGLAGGSEQYF. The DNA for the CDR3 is TGTGCCAGCAGTTTCGGACTAGCGGGGGGATCCGAGCAGTACTTC.

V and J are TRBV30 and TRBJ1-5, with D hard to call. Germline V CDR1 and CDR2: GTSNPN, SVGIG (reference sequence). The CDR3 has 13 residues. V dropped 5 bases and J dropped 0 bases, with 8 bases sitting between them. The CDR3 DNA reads TGTGCCTGGGGTAGTTATAGCAATCAGCCCCAGCATTTT. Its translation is CAWGSYSNQPQHF.

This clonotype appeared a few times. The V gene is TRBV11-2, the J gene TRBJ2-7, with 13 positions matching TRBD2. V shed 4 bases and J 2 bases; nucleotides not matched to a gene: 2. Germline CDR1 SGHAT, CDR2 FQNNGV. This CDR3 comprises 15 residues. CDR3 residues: CASSSLAGGPYEQYF. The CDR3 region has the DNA TGTGCCAGCAGCTCACTAGCGGGGGGGCCCTACGAGCAGTACTTC.

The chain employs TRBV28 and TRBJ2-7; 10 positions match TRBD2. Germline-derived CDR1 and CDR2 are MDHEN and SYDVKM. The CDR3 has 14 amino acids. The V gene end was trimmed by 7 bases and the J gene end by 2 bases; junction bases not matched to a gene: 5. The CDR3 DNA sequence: TGTGCCAGCAATTTTCTAGCGGGAGCCTACGAGCAGTACTTC. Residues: CASNFLAGAYEQYF.

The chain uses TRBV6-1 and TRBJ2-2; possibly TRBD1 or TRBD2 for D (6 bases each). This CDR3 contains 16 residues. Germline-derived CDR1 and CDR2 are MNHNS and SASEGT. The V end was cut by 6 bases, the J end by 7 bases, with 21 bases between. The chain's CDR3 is CASRRGAAALFGELFF. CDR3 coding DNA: TGTGCCAGCAGGAGGGGGGCGGCCGCCCTCTTCGGGGAGCTGTTTTTT.